The 29 T cell receptor beta chains presented below share a single source sample, sequenced in a study of blood T cell repertoires in COVID-19. Sequencing was performed with immunoSEQ multiplex PCR; in TCRdb, only in-frame clones are kept and a portion is missing. The table includes 330,000 or so clones, roughly 87% detected once. The sample taken for sequencing was peripheral blood. The receptors shown here come from a man in his thirties or forties with COVID-19, enrolled during active disease.

The V call is TRBV19, the J call TRBJ1-1; 10 bases map to TRBD1. Trimming cost V 4 bases and J 1 base; bases outside gene matches: 3. The CDR3 runs to 15 residues. CDR1 and CDR2 from the germline V gene are LNHDA and SQIVND (reference sequence). The CDR3 DNA sequence: TGTGCCAGTAGTAGGGACAGGGGCCCGAACACTGAAGCTTTCTTT. Translated, it gives CASSRDRGPNTEAFF.

The CDR3 bases are TGTGCCAGCAGCCTTCTGGGACAGGCTAACTATGGCTACACCTTC. It yields the protein CASSLLGQANYGYTF. V gene TRBV7-2 combines with J gene TRBJ1-2, with 8 bases aligning to TRBD1. Looked up from germline, CDR1 is SGHTA and CDR2 is FQGNSA. CDR3 length: 15 residues. J was trimmed by 0 bases and V by 5 bases; bases with no gene match: 5. Full variable domain (missing parts from reference TRBV7-2 and TRBJ1-2): GAGVSQSPSNKVTEKGKDVELRCDPISGHTALYWYRQSLGQGLEFLIYFQGNSAPDKSGLPSDRFSAERTGGSVSTLTIQRTQQEDSAVYLCASSLLGQANYGYTFGSGTRLTVV.

The chain links TRBV7-2 to TRBJ2-5; 13 bases are shared with TRBD2. This CDR3 is built from 17 residues. The germline V gene has CDR1 SGHTA and CDR2 FQGNSA. The trim removed 5 bases at V and 4 bases at J, leaving 10 bases unmatched. Written as DNA, the CDR3 is TGTGCCAGCAGCCGGACTAGCGGGAGCTTTGGTGGAGAGACCCAGTACTTC. Translated: CASSRTSGSFGGETQYF.

In the case of this clone: A single base separates this from a much larger clone, so it may be a read error. The genes are TRBV6-2 or TRBV6-3 and TRBJ2-7; possible D gene TRBD1, 5 bases. Trimming removed 5 bases at V and 4 bases at J, with 9 bases between. CDR3 length: 12 residues. Per germline, CDR1 MNHEY and CDR2 SVGEGT. The CDR3 DNA follows: TGTGCCAGCAGTGGGCAGGGTTACGAGCAGTACTTC. Translated, it gives CASSGQGYEQYF.

This rearrangement joins TRBV6-2 or TRBV6-3 to TRBJ1-4; perhaps TRBD1 as D (5 bases). Germline-derived CDR1 and CDR2 are MNHEY and SVGEGT. The CDR3 loop spans 15 amino acids. The V end was cut by 6 bases, the J end by 0 bases, with 11 bases between. The CDR3 sequence is CASSDRDATNEKLFF. The CDR3 DNA is TGTGCCAGCAGCGACAGAGATGCAACTAATGAAAAACTGTTTTTT.

V usage is TRBV19 and J usage is TRBJ1-1; a weak D match, TRBD1 (5 bases). V was pared by 6 bases and J by 1 base, with 12 bases between. The CDR3 runs 14 residues. CDR1 and CDR2 (germline): LNHDA, SQIVND (reference sequence). The CDR3 reads CASSSQGGNTEAFF. DNA of the CDR3: TGTGCCAGTAGCTCCCAGGGAGGGAACACTGAAGCTTTCTTT.

The chain has TRBV5-1 and TRBJ1-1; D ambiguous. CDR1 and CDR2 (germline): SGHRS, YFSETQ. V was trimmed by 0 bases and J by 1 base, leaving 13 bases between them. CDR3 length: 16 residues. The CDR3 is CASSLAPGRGNTEAFF. CDR3 bases: TGCGCCAGCAGCTTGGCCCCGGGAAGAGGGAACACTGAAGCTTTCTTT. Using reference TRBV5-1 and TRBJ1-1 for the parts outside the CDR3, the full variable domain is KAGVTQTPRYLIKTRGQQVTLSCSPISGHRSVSWYQQTPGQGLQFLFEYFSETQRNKGNFPGRFSGRQFSNSRSEMNVSTLELGDSALYLCASSLAPGRGNTEAFFGQGTRLTVV.

J is TRBJ1-4 and V is TRBV5-1; 9 bases are shared with TRBD1. The CDR3 is 16 amino acids. Losses at the gene ends were 3 bases for V and 9 bases for J; bases not matched to a gene: 12. The germline gives CDR1 SGHRS, CDR2 YFSETQ. The CDR3 reads CASSSTLRDRDQKLFF. DNA for the CDR3: TGCGCCAGCAGCTCGACTCTCCGGGACAGGGACCAAAAACTGTTTTTT.

The chain has TRBV19 and TRBJ1-2; no definite D call. The germline CDR1 and CDR2 sequences are LNHDA and SQIVND (reference sequence). V was cut by 3 bases and J by 9 bases, with 17 bases left in between. The CDR3 has 14 amino acids. In DNA form, the CDR3 reads TGTGCCAGTAGTATGGGTTCTGGGAGGGCCAGCTACACCTTC. Amino acids: CASSMGSGRASYTF.

V is TRBV9 and J is TRBJ2-5; TRBD2 matches 9 bases. CDR1 is SGDLS and CDR2 is YYNGEE in the germline V gene. The CDR3 extends over 15 amino acids. V was pared by 4 bases and J by 4 bases, with 8 bases of the junction left unmatched. The CDR3 DNA reads TGTGCCAGCAGCAGTTCTAGCGGGGTATCAGAGACCCAGTACTTC. Translated, it gives CASSSSSGVSETQYF.

This clone has a handful of counts. The chain links TRBV7-2 to TRBJ2-5, with D unclear. Germline V lookup: CDR1 SGHTA, CDR2 FQGNSA. CDR3 size: 14 residues. V lost 3 bases to trimming and J lost 1 base, with 9 bases between them. CDR3 bases: TGTGCCAGCAGCTTGGTAGTCCTCCAAGAGACCCAGTACTTC. Translating it yields CASSLVVLQETQYF.

The chain has TRBV7-8 and TRBJ1-4; 9 bases align to TRBD1. With 5 bases clipped from V and 7 bases from J, the junction kept 8 bases outside the gene matches. Looked up from germline, CDR1 is SGHVS and CDR2 is FQNEAQ. This CDR3 contains 15 residues. CDR3 nucleotides: TGTGCCAGCAGCCGAGACACAGGGGGCGGTGAAAAACTGTTTTTT. This gives the protein CASSRDTGGGEKLFF. The full variable domain, with the rest looked up from reference TRBV7-8 and TRBJ1-4, is GAGVSQSPRYKVAKRGQDVALRCDPISGHVSLFWYQQALGQGPEFLTYFQNEAQLDKSGLPSDRFFAERPEGSVSTLKIQRTQQEDSAVYLCASSRDTGGGEKLFFGSGTQLSVL.

The CDR3 is CASSESSWDRGAFF. The CDR3 DNA reads as TGTGCCAGCAGTGAATCTTCATGGGACAGGGGAGCTTTCTTT. This rearrangement joins TRBV25-1 to TRBJ1-1; 10 nucleotides match TRBD1. The J segment lost 10 bases and the V segment lost 1 base, leaving 6 bases of the junction unmatched. CDR3 size: 14 residues. CDR1 and CDR2 (germline): MGHDK, SYGVNS.

The V gene is TRBV7-6, the J gene TRBJ2-3, with a weak D call TRBD2 (6 bases). V shed 1 base and J shed 6 bases, with 17 bases lying between them. The length of the CDR3 is 16 residues. The germline gives CDR1 SGHVS, CDR2 FNYEAQ. CDR3 loop: CASSLGRELSLDTQYF. CDR3 nucleotide sequence: TGTGCCAGCAGCTTAGGCCGGGAGCTAAGTCTGGATACGCAGTATTTT. Filled out from reference TRBV7-6 and TRBJ2-3, the complete variable domain reads GAGVSQSPRYKVTKRGQDVALRCDPISGHVSLYWYRQALGQGPEFLTYFNYEAQQDKSGLPNDRFSAERPEGSISTLTIQRTEQRDSAMYRCASSLGRELSLDTQYFGPGTRLTVL.

The chain joins TRBV6-5 to TRBJ1-2, with 7 nucleotides matching TRBD1. With 0 bases clipped from V and 6 bases from J, the junction kept 10 bases outside the gene matches. The germline gives CDR1 MNHEY, CDR2 SVGAGI. The CDR3 sequence is 16 residues long. Here the CDR3 DNA reads TGTGCCAGCAGTTACTCGAAGGGACAGAACAATAATGGCTACACCTTC. Amino acid sequence: CASSYSKGQNNNGYTF.

This clone was recorded a few times. CDR3: CASSYRGPNTEAFF. In DNA, the CDR3 is TGCGCCAGCAGTTACAGGGGGCCGAACACTGAAGCTTTCTTT. This chain joins TRBV4-1 and TRBJ1-1; 9 bases match TRBD1. V shed 6 bases and J 1 base; nucleotides not matched to a gene: 3. The CDR3 is 14 residues long. Germline assignment: CDR1 MGHRA and CDR2 YSYEKL.

The V call is TRBV3-1 (or the pseudogene TRBV3-2), the J call TRBJ1-6; 8 nucleotides agree with TRBD1. V was pared by 4 bases and J by 7 bases, with 6 bases of the junction left unmatched. Germline-derived CDR1 and CDR2 are LGHDT and YNNKEL (reference sequence). The CDR3 runs 15 residues. CDR3 loop: CASSPQDRDNSPLHF. Written as DNA, the CDR3 is TGTGCCAGCAGCCCCCAGGACAGGGACAATTCACCCCTCCACTTT.

The CDR3, as DNA: TGTGCCAGTAGTCACCACACCTACGAGCAGTACTTC. Translation gives CASSHHTYEQYF. This chain links TRBV19 with TRBJ2-7; D gene unclear. V lost 5 bases, J lost 2 bases, and 7 bases lay in between. Per the germline V gene, CDR1 is LNHDA and CDR2 is SQIVND (reference sequence). The CDR3 length is 12 residues.

V usage is TRBV5-4 and J usage is TRBJ1-4; 9 positions match TRBD1. Germline V gene sequence: CDR1 SGHNT, CDR2 YYREEE (reference sequence). V lost 3 bases, J lost 3 bases, and 6 bases stayed unmatched. The CDR3 runs 16 residues. CDR3 coding DNA: TGTGCCAGCAGCTCGGGACAGGGTGTCGCTAATGAAAAACTGTTTTTT. Translation gives CASSSGQGVANEKLFF. The full variable domain, completed using reference TRBV5-4 and TRBJ1-4, is ETGVTQSPTHLIKTRGQQVTLRCSSQSGHNTVSWYQQALGQGPQFIFQYYREEENGRGNFPPRFSGLQFPNYSSELNVNALELDDSALYLCASSSGQGVANEKLFFGSGTQLSVL.

The chain employs TRBV4-3 and TRBJ2-2, with D unclear. Deletions cut 4 bases from V and 1 base from J, with 10 bases between. Per germline, CDR1 LGHNA and CDR2 YSLEER. The CDR3 is made up of 15 amino acids. The CDR3 region is CASSRLGRNTGELFF. CDR3 bases: TGCGCCAGCAGCCGCCTGGGCAGGAACACCGGGGAGCTGTTTTTT.

The J gene is TRBJ2-4, the V gene TRBV6-1; the match to TRBD2 covers 7 bases. The CDR3 consists of 19 residues. Germline V gene lookup returns CDR1 MNHNS and CDR2 SASEGT. With V trimmed by 1 base and J by 0 bases, 12 bases remained unmatched. This CDR3 is CASSEVGQGGGIAKNIQYF. As DNA, the CDR3 is TGTGCCAGCAGTGAAGTGGGGCAGGGCGGGGGTATAGCCAAAAACATTCAGTACTTC.

The V and J genes are TRBV21-1 and TRBJ1-2. TRBV21-1 is a listed pseudogene. The CDR3 loop spans 13 amino acids. The CDR3 coding sequence is TGTGCCAGCAGCAAAGTGGAGGGGTTTGGCTACACCTTC. Its translation is CASSKVEGFGYTF.

The V gene is TRBV29-1, the J gene TRBJ2-5; 7 bases match TRBD2. The CDR3 is 14 residues long. Germline lookup yields CDR1 SQVTM and CDR2 ANQGSEA. V shed 7 bases, J shed 3 bases, and the junction held 11 bases outside the gene matches. As DNA, the CDR3 is TGCAGCGCCGTTGGGTTTGGGGGGGAAGAGACCCAGTACTTC. Encoded protein: CSAVGFGGEETQYF.

The chain employs TRBV30 and TRBJ2-5; TRBD2 matches 9 bases. Germline V CDR1 and CDR2: GTSNPN, SVGIG (reference sequence). The ends lost 0 bases at V and 3 bases at J; junction bases unmatched: 5. The CDR3 has 15 amino acids. CDR3 loop: CAWSVFLAGKETQYF. The CDR3 DNA is TGTGCCTGGAGTGTATTTCTAGCGGGAAAAGAGACCCAGTACTTC.

The J gene is TRBJ1-6, the V gene TRBV2; tentatively, D is TRBD1 (5 bases). Germline CDR1 reads SNHLY; CDR2 reads FYNNEI. V lost 7 bases and J lost 1, with 11 bases in between. This CDR3 contains 15 residues. The CDR3 DNA reads TGTGCCAGCAAACAGGAAAGGTCCTATAATTCACCCCTCCACTTT. Residues: CASKQERSYNSPLHF.

This clone was recorded a few times. The chain combines TRBV28 with TRBJ2-3; D might be TRBD2 (5 bases). The V gene's germline CDR1 is MDHEN and CDR2 SYDVKM. This CDR3 is built from 15 residues. The V end was cut by 8 bases, the J end by 3 bases, with 18 bases between. The CDR3 DNA reads TGTGCCAGCCGAGGAGGAAGTAGACTTACAGATACGCAGTATTTT. It is translated as CASRGGSRLTDTQYF. Variable domain in full (rest from reference TRBV28 and TRBJ2-3): DVKVTQSSRYLVKRTGEKVFLECVQDMDHENMFWYRQDPGLGLRLIYFSYDVKMKEKGDIPEGYSVSREKKERFSLILESASTNQTSMYLCASRGGSRLTDTQYFGPGTRLTVL.

The chain links TRBV5-4 to TRBJ1-1; TRBD1 matches 7 bases. Germline-derived CDR1 and CDR2 are SGHNT and YYREEE (reference sequence). The J segment lost 0 bases and the V segment lost 6 bases, leaving 11 bases of the junction unmatched. The CDR3 contains 16 residues. The CDR3 region is CASTYPGQPMNTEAFF. The CDR3 region has the DNA TGTGCCAGCACCTATCCGGGACAGCCCATGAACACTGAAGCTTTCTTT.

CDR3 in DNA: TGTGCCAGCAGCTCATGGACAGTACTGAACACTGAAGCTTTCTTT. Amino acid sequence: CASSSWTVLNTEAFF. The gene calls are TRBV7-2 and TRBJ1-1; possibly TRBD1 for D (6 bases). In germline, CDR1 is SGHTA, CDR2 FQGNSA. The V end lost 4 bases, the J end lost 0 bases, and 12 bases lay between the germline ends. This CDR3 contains 15 residues. Full variable domain (rest looked up from reference TRBV7-2 and TRBJ1-1): GAGVSQSPSNKVTEKGKDVELRCDPISGHTALYWYRQSLGQGLEFLIYFQGNSAPDKSGLPSDRFSAERTGGSVSTLTIQRTQQEDSAVYLCASSSWTVLNTEAFFGQGTRLTVV.

Regarding this clone: Distinct nucleotide sequences in the sample also encode this CDR3. The chain has TRBV7-2 and TRBJ2-3; 11 nucleotides align to TRBD1. The length of the CDR3 is 14 residues. Per germline, CDR1 SGHTA and CDR2 FQGNSA. Losses at the gene ends were 5 bases for V and 3 bases for J; bases not matched to a gene: 1. DNA for the CDR3: TGTGCCAGCAGCCGGGACAGGGGGACAGATACGCAGTATTTT. This codes for CASSRDRGTDTQYF.